This T cell receptor (beta chain) was recovered during a study of tissue T cells after allogeneic stem cell transplantation (dated by TCRdb to about 2022). Notes on the research overall: Over an approximately three-year period, about 7 adult allo-HCT recipients with steroid-refractory GVHD were prospectively enrolled in a research-autopsy study. Grafts from donors were received by all GVHD patients, with several grafts being unmodified and three being CD34-selected to deplete T cells. All GVHD patients had gastrointestinal GVHD and received several lines of GVHD-directed therapy; 4 or 5 also had skin involvement. Pre-transplant PBMCs, which were of recipient origin, were available from four to six GVHD patients. In viably preserved blood and marrow, CD3+ T cells were flow-sorted if cell numbers allowed, whereas smaller samples went directly to DNA extraction. TCR beta repertoires were profiled across many tissues obtained from research autopsies of patients with and without GVHD, as well as in mouse models of GVHD. The human arm was a prospective observational study without blinding or randomization. Study-level results and caveats: Within patients, how anatomically similar tissues were was a major factor shaping TCR repertoire composition, regardless of disease or transplant status. A small and clinically heterogeneous patient cohort was studied, and sampling depth was acknowledged as a limitation. In both patients and mice, only a limited portion of the TCR repertoire detected in tissues was captured by blood and spleen T cells. The study did not establish which tissue TCRs were alloreactive or antigen-specific, and some clones may have been host cells that persisted. Not many T cell clones showed up in more than one patient, yet clustering based on motifs uncovered repertoire signatures that were shared across patients in a tissue-specific way.

The CDR3 measures 14 amino acids from cysteine to phenylalanine. Kept here is only the CDR3 DNA, which spans 42 bases and is read in frame from base 1. Per the germline V gene (reference sequence), MNHEY is the CDR1 and SMNVEV is the CDR2. The V and J ends are trimmed by 6 bases and 5 bases, leaving 16 bases between them. The library was made by the immunoSEQ multiplex PCR assay. Adaptive Biotechnologies performed TCRbeta CDR3 sequencing at survey depth and reported CDR3 sequences, V/J genes, productive frequency, and template counts. TCR beta CDR3 regions were amplified from genomic DNA instead of RNA. Processing in the source paper ran as follows. Pairwise repertoire overlap between tissues was quantified with Jensen-Shannon divergence, where 1 means complete divergence and 0 identical. Tissues were clustered by single-linkage agglomerative hierarchical clustering of pairwise JSD values and displayed as dendrograms. GLIPH2 was applied to all patient samples using simulation_depth 1000, kmer_min_depth 3, and cdr3_length_cutoff 8, and only groups with more than two unique CDR3s were retained. A standardized tissue-overlap score was calculated by extrapolating Jaccard GLIPH-group overlap across patients to a standard repertoire size of 1000 clones. Linear mixed-effect models, with tissue as a fixed effect and individual as a random effect, were used to test how diversity related to clinical or experimental variables. Imported from immuneACCESS, the table was reduced by TCRdb to in-frame sequences with V and J called. These copies leave out some clones; in studies compared against another copy, an unresolved V gene accounts for under half, and the cause of the remainder is not known. The V and J calls and the clone size are those of that table, but D and trimming were determined from the DNA. The sample has about 28,000 clones on record, less than 90% of them singletons. Together, the top ten hold less than 4% of the sample.

As regards this clone: The antigen it binds to is not known. Base qualities are not provided; no much larger clone lies one nucleotide away.

The sample's time point label, decoded: recipient (host-origin) PBMCs collected before allo-HCT. This sample comprised blood, obtained before transplantation. In this chain, TRBV27 is recombined with TRBJ2-5, with a tentative D gene TRBD2 over 6 matching bases. This TCR was recovered from a woman between 18 and 55 years old who later had graft-versus-host disease after an allogeneic stem cell transplant. The sequenced DNA is TGTGCCAGCAGCCGCGGGGATACTGCTGAGACCCAGTACTTC. Its product reads: CASSRGDTAETQYF.